This TCR beta chain was sequenced in a study of OX40 agonist ivuxolimab in advanced cancers. Across the study: Ivuxolimab, an antibody that agonizes OX40 (CD134), was administered to the patients. Patients in dose escalation had liver, melanoma, kidney or head and neck cancers. A history of anti-PD-1, anti-PD-L1 or anti-CTLA-4 therapy was acceptable, and approximately 40% had some.

Study-level findings and limits: With doses of 0.1 to 3.0 mg/kg, CD4+ and CD8+ blood T cells had undergone clonal expansion by week 6.

With regard to this clone: Its antigen is still unknown.

Profiling relied on immunoSEQ multiplex PCR, and the TCRdb table lists in-frame clones only, not all of them. The sample lists 43,000 or so clones; approximately 86% were seen once. Sequencing used CD4+ or CD8+ T cells sorted from blood, obtained in a trial of the OX40 agonist ivuxolimab. This clonotype was sampled from an adult with an advanced solid tumor such as melanoma, head and neck, liver or kidney cancer.

CDR3 coding DNA: TGTGCCAGCAGCCCGGGACTAACCCGTCTCCACTACAATGAGCAGTTCTTC. Its protein is CASSPGLTRLHYNEQFF. The genes are TRBV14 and TRBJ2-1; 7 nucleotides align to TRBD2. With 4 bases clipped from V and 3 bases from J, the junction kept 12 bases outside the gene matches. The germline V gene has CDR1 SGHDN and CDR2 FVKESK. This CDR3 comprises 17 residues.